This is a list of T cell receptor beta chains from one sample in a study of OX40 agonist ivuxolimab in advanced cancers. The data were produced by immunoSEQ multiplex PCR, yet TCRdb's version contains in-frame clones alone and is incomplete. The sample contains 70,000 to 100,000 clones, 75% to 90% of which appear only once. The sample here was CD4+ or CD8+ T cells sorted from blood, taken in a trial of the OX40 agonist ivuxolimab. The receptor set was obtained from an adult with an advanced solid tumor such as melanoma, head and neck, liver or kidney cancer. The CDR3 runs from the conserved cysteine through the conserved F or W. The D gene is left open where the match is weak. Part of the rows lack a size; the others show once, few, many or a class for expanded clones.

clone_size,d_call,j_call,v_call,cdr3_nt,cdr3_aa
-,-,TRBJ2-1,TRBV15,TGTGCCACCAGCAGAGACCCAGGCTACAATGAGCAGTTCTTC,CATSRDPGYNEQFF
once,-,TRBJ2-2,TRBV19,TGTGCCAGTAGTGCACCCGGTACAGGCACCGGGGAGCTGTTTTTT,CASSAPGTGTGELFF
-,-,TRBJ2-6,TRBV2,TGTGCCACCACAGGGTCGTCCTACTCTGGGGCCAACGTCCTGACTTTC,CATTGSSYSGANVLTF
-,-,TRBJ2-7,TRBV27,TGTGCCAGCAGTGCAAACGCGGGGCATACGAGGCAGTACTTC,CASSANAGHTRQYF
-,-,TRBJ2-1,TRBV27,TGTGCCAGCAGTTCCAACGTTGGCGAGCAGTTCTTC,CASSSNVGEQFF
-,-,TRBJ2-1,TRBV7-6,TGTGCCAGTGCTAGTTTGACAGGCTCCTACAATGAGCAGTTCTTC,CASASLTGSYNEQFF
-,TRBD2,TRBJ2-7,TRBV19,TGTGCCAGTAGTGGGACTAGCGCGATCTACGAGCAGTACTTC,CASSGTSAIYEQYF
-,TRBD2,TRBJ2-1,TRBV18,TGTGCCAGCTCACCTCTAGGACTAGCGGGAGATAGGCAGTTCTTC,CASSPLGLAGDRQFF
once,TRBD1,TRBJ2-5,TRBV7-2,TGTGCCAGCAGCCCGGGCCAGGGGGCGAGAGAGACCCAGTACTTC,CASSPGQGARETQYF
-,TRBD1,TRBJ2-7,TRBV7-9,TGTGCCAGCAGCGTACACAGGGGAACAGAAGACGACGAGCAGTACTTC,CASSVHRGTEDDEQYF
once,-,TRBJ1-4,TRBV30,TGTGCCTGGAGTGTCGGAGAAAAACTGTTTTTT,CAWSVGEKLFF
-,-,TRBJ2-5,TRBV20-1,TGCAGTGGATTAGTGGTTGAGACCCAGTACTTC,CSGLVVETQYF
-,-,TRBJ1-4,TRBV27,TGTGCCAGCAGTGGGGTAGGGGGAACGGCTAATGAAAAACTGTTTTTT,CASSGVGGTANEKLFF
once,-,TRBJ2-3,TRBV11-3,TGTGCCAGCAGCTTAGTTTGGGAAGAGTGGGCAGATACGCAGTATTTT,CASSLVWEEWADTQYF
-,-,TRBJ2-7,TRBV6-5,TGTGCCAGCAGGAGGGGGTTCGGCGAGCAGTACTTC,CASRRGFGEQYF
-,TRBD1,TRBJ2-7,TRBV18,TGTGCCAGCTCACCTGTACTTCAGGGGGCACCCACCCACTTC,CASSPVLQGAPTHF
-,-,TRBJ2-1,TRBV7-9,TGTGCCAGCAGCTTAGTACCCATCCCATACAATGAGCAGTTCTTC,CASSLVPIPYNEQFF
-,TRBD2,TRBJ2-5,TRBV5-1,TGCGCCAGCAGCTTGGACCTAGCGGGCCAACAAGAGACCCAGTACTTC,CASSLDLAGQQETQYF
-,-,TRBJ2-3,TRBV15,TGTGCCACCAGCAGAGATCTGGGGGCTCCAGATACGCAGTATTTT,CATSRDLGAPDTQYF
-,TRBD1,TRBJ1-4,TRBV6-9,TGTGCCAGCCGAGACGGGACAGTTAATGAAAAACTGTTTTTT,CASRDGTVNEKLFF
-,TRBD1,TRBJ1-4,TRBV7-9,TGTGCCAGCAGCTTACCACCGGGACAGGTGAATGAAAAACTGTTTTTT,CASSLPPGQVNEKLFF
-,-,TRBJ2-3,TRBV10-3,TGTGCCATCAGTGAGTCGAATTACTGGACAGCCAGCACAGATACGCAGTATTTT,CAISESNYWTASTDTQYF
-,-,TRBJ1-2,TRBV5-1,TGCGCCAGCAGCTTGTCCCCGAGCGGGGTACCCAACTATGGCTACACCTTC,CASSLSPSGVPNYGYTF
-,-,TRBJ1-6,TRBV5-1,TGCGCCAGCAGCTTGGACAGGGTGGATGGTCGACCCCTCCACTTT,CASSLDRVDGRPLHF
few,-,TRBJ2-1,TRBV14,TGTGCCAGCAGCCCGCCCGGGGTCGGGGCCTACAATGAGCAGTTCTTC,CASSPPGVGAYNEQFF
-,TRBD1,TRBJ1-5,TRBV11-2,TGTGCCAGCAGCTGGGGACAGGGATCTGGTAGCAATCAGCCCCAGCATTTT,CASSWGQGSGSNQPQHF
-,-,TRBJ2-2,TRBV18,TGTGCCAGCTCACCACGGGGCGCTAGCGAAACCGGGGAGCTGTTTTTT,CASSPRGASETGELFF
-,TRBD1,TRBJ2-5,TRBV5-1,TGCGCCAGCAGCATGGGACAGGGGCAAGAGACCCAGTACTTC,CASSMGQGQETQYF
-,-,TRBJ2-7,TRBV19,TGTGCCACTTCTCAAGACTTGAGCTCCTACGAGCAGTACTTC,CATSQDLSSYEQYF
-,TRBD1,TRBJ1-4,TRBV19,TGTGCCAGTAGTAGAGGGACAGGGGTGGATGAAAAACTGTTTTTT,CASSRGTGVDEKLFF
-,-,TRBJ2-2,TRBV6-1,TGTTCCGACTATTACACCGGGGAGCTGTTTTTT,CSDYYTGELFF
-,TRBD1,TRBJ2-7,TRBV5-1,TGCGCCAGCAGCCGTAGGACAGGGGATGTCTACGAGCAGTACTTC,CASSRRTGDVYEQYF
-,-,TRBJ1-3,TRBV5-4,TGTGCCAGCAGCTTGGGACCAGATAACTCTGGAAACACCATATATTTT,CASSLGPDNSGNTIYF
-,-,TRBJ1-4,TRBV13,TGTGCCAGCAGCTTCTATGGTGGAGCCCTTAATGAAAAACTGTTTTTT,CASSFYGGALNEKLFF
-,-,TRBJ1-2,TRBV2,TGTGCCAGCAGCTTAAGTCTTGTCAGAACGGACTACACCTTC,CASSLSLVRTDYTF
-,-,TRBJ2-1,TRBV7-2,TGTGCCAGCAGCGCCCCGGGACTGTCTAGAAATGAGCAGTTCTTC,CASSAPGLSRNEQFF
few,TRBD1,TRBJ1-1,TRBV4-3,TGCGCCAGCAGCCAAGATCCCGGAGCAGGGGGTGTCACTGAAGCTTTCTTT,CASSQDPGAGGVTEAFF
once,TRBD2,TRBJ2-7,TRBV15,TGTGCCACCAGCAGAGATTTTGGCGGGAGCAGCTCCTACGAGCAGTACTTC,CATSRDFGGSSSYEQYF
-,-,TRBJ1-2,TRBV6-1,TGTGCCAGCAGTGACAGTACTAGCTATGGCTACACCTTC,CASSDSTSYGYTF
-,-,TRBJ2-6,TRBV11-2,TGTGCCAGCAGCTTAGTCGACTGGTCTGGGGCCAACGTCCTGACTTTC,CASSLVDWSGANVLTF
-,-,TRBJ2-5,TRBV2,TGTGCCAGCAGTGACCAGTCCCAAGAGACCCAGTACTTC,CASSDQSQETQYF
-,TRBD1,TRBJ2-3,TRBV5-1,TGCGCCAGCAGCTTGAACAGGGGAAGCACAGATACGCAGTATTTT,CASSLNRGSTDTQYF
once,-,TRBJ2-5,TRBV2,TGTGCCAGCAGTCGACTAACCCAAGAGACCCAGTACTTC,CASSRLTQETQYF
-,TRBD1,TRBJ1-2,TRBV30,TGTGCCTGGAATTCTGGCAGGGGGATGCGAGGCTACACCTTC,CAWNSGRGMRGYTF
-,-,TRBJ1-1,TRBV6-5,TGTGCCAGCAGTTACTCGTCGAGGCCCCCTTGGGTAGAAGCTTTCTTT,CASSYSSRPPWVEAFF
-,TRBD1,TRBJ2-1,TRBV10-2,TGCGCCAGCAGTCAAAGGGACAGCGGTGCCGGTGAGCAGTTCTTC,CASSQRDSGAGEQFF
-,TRBD2,TRBJ2-1,TRBV27,TGTGCCAGCAGTCCTAATCCAACCGGGACTAGCGGGGTCAATGAGCAGTTCTTC,CASSPNPTGTSGVNEQFF
once,-,TRBJ1-1,TRBV25-1,TGTGCCAGCAGACTTACCCTGGGACGGGGATCGAACACTGAAGCTTTCTTT,CASRLTLGRGSNTEAFF
-,TRBD2,TRBJ2-2,TRBV19,TGTGCCAGTACCGGACTAGCGGCCCATAACACCGGGGAGCTGTTTTTT,CASTGLAAHNTGELFF
-,-,TRBJ1-2,TRBV7-2,TGTGCCAGCAGCTTAGAACGGGGGAACTATGGCTACACCTTC,CASSLERGNYGYTF
-,-,TRBJ2-1,TRBV6-6,TGTGCCAGCAGTACCGGAGGGATAGGATTCAATGAGCAGTTCTTC,CASSTGGIGFNEQFF
-,-,TRBJ1-5,TRBV11-2,TGTGCCAGCAGCTTAGAACATAGCAATCAGCCCCAGCATTTT,CASSLEHSNQPQHF
-,TRBD2,TRBJ2-2,TRBV7-2,TGTGCCAGCAGGCCAGAGGGACTAACGGCCGGGGAGCTGTTTTTT,CASRPEGLTAGELFF
-,TRBD1,TRBJ2-2,TRBV7-9,TGTGCCAGCAGACCCGGGACAGGAACGAACACCGGGGAGCTGTTTTTT,CASRPGTGTNTGELFF
-,TRBD2,TRBJ2-2,TRBV7-6,TGTGCCAGCAGCTACAAGCGGGAGACGGACACCGGGGAGCTGTTTTTT,CASSYKRETDTGELFF